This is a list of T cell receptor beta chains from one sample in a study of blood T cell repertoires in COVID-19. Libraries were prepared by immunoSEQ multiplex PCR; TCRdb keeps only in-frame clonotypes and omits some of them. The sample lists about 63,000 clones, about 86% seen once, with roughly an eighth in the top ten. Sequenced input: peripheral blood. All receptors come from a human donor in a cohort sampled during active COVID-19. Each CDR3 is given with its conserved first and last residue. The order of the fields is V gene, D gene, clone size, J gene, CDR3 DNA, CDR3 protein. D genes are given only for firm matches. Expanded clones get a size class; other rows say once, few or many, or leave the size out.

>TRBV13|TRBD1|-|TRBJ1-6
TGTGCCAGCAGCTCAGGGGGGGCTAGCTCCTATAATTCACCCCTCCACTTT
CASSSGGASSYNSPLHF
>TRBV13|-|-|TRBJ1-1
TGTGCCAGCAGCTTACGGGGGAACACTGAAGCTTTCTTT
CASSLRGNTEAFF
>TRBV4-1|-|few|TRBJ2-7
TGCGCCAGCAGCCAAGCCCGGGATAGGCGTTACGAGCAGTACTTC
CASSQARDRRYEQYF
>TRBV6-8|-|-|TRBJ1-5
TGTGCCAGCAGTTACTCGACCCGGGTCAATCAGCCCCAGCATTTT
CASSYSTRVNQPQHF
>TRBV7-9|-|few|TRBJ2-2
TGTGCCAGCAGCTTTACAGGGTGGACCGGGGAGCTGTTTTTT
CASSFTGWTGELFF
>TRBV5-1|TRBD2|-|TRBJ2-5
TGCGCCAGCAGCTCTCTAGCGGGGGGAGAGACCCAGTACTTC
CASSSLAGGETQYF
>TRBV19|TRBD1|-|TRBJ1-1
TGTGCCAGTAGTACTAGACAGGGGGTACGGATGAACACTGAAGCTTTCTTT
CASSTRQGVRMNTEAFF
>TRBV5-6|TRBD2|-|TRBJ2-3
TGTGCCAGCAGCTTGGGGGGACTAGCGGGAGATACGCAGTATTTT
CASSLGGLAGDTQYF
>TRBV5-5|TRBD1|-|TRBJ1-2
TGTGCCAGCAGTATACAGGGGACCCATTCTAACTATGGCTACACCTTC
CASSIQGTHSNYGYTF
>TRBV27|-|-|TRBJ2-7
TGTGCCAGCAGTTTAGGATACGGGGTAGACTCCTACGAGCAGTACTTC
CASSLGYGVDSYEQYF
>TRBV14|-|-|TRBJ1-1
TGTGCCAGCAGCCAAGTAGGGGAGGGTGAAGCTTTCTTT
CASSQVGEGEAFF
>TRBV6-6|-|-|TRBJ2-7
TGTGCCAGCAGTGTCCCGGGGGAGCAGTACTTC
CASSVPGEQYF
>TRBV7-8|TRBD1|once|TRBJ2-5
TGTGCCAGCGGGAAAAGACAGGGGATCGTAGAGACCCAGTACTTC
CASGKRQGIVETQYF